This is a list of T cell receptor beta chains from one sample in a study of identical twins. TCRdb reprocessed the 5' RACE reads via MiXCR and lists one record per CDR3 protein. The table records about 890,000 distinct CDR3 sequences, 9% to 15% of them present only once. This sample was shared with a second study, whose subject was yellow fever vaccine responses in identical twins.

The specimen sequenced was PBMCs. The origin of the receptors is a woman aged 18-35 years in good health. Each CDR3 is given with its conserved first and last residue. A D gene is named only where the DNA matches it firmly. The size field is filled for only some rows; it gives once, few, many or a size class.

J	D	V	size	CDR3	DNA
TRBJ1-6	NA	TRBV7-3	few	CASSPGRDSPLHF	TGTGCCAGCAGCCCAGGGCGTGATTCACCCCTCCACTTT
TRBJ2-1	TRBD2	TRBV11-2	many	CASSPQLAGAFFNEQFF	TGTGCCAGCAGCCCCCAACTAGCGGGAGCGTTTTTTAATGAGCAGTTCTTC
TRBJ2-2	NA	TRBV2	few	CASGGGPYRDTGELFF	TGTGCCAGCGGAGGGGGCCCTTATAGGGATACCGGGGAGCTGTTTTTT
TRBJ1-1	NA	TRBV5-6	NA	CASSLGVRVEDTEAFF	TGTGCCAGCAGCTTGGGGGTGCGGGTAGAGGACACTGAAGCTTTCTTT
TRBJ2-1	TRBD2	TRBV12-5	few	CASGSGLAGGPSYNEQFF	TGTGCTAGTGGTTCCGGACTAGCGGGAGGGCCGTCCTACAATGAGCAGTTCTTC
TRBJ2-1	NA	TRBV12-3/TRBV12-4	NA	CASSRPGGTVSNEQFF	TGTGCCAGCAGCCGCCCAGGGGGGACAGTTTCCAATGAGCAGTTCTTC
TRBJ2-5	TRBD1	TRBV5-1	NA	CASSLDRTGPQETQYF	TGCGCCAGCAGCTTGGACCGGACAGGGCCACAAGAGACCCAGTACTTC
TRBJ2-2	NA	TRBV2	few	CASIYRNTGELFF	TGTGCCAGCATCTACAGGAACACCGGGGAGCTGTTTTTT
TRBJ2-1	NA	TRBV28	many	CASSTSPTPRISDEQFF	TGTGCCAGCAGTACGAGCCCGACTCCTCGGATCTCCGATGAGCAGTTCTTC
TRBJ1-1	NA	TRBV12-3/TRBV12-4	few	CASSFGPLATEAFF	TGTGCCAGCAGTTTCGGCCCCCTGGCAACTGAAGCTTTCTTT
TRBJ2-3	TRBD1	TRBV24-1	few	CATSDTPGQGPTDTQYF	TGTGCCACCAGTGATACTCCGGGACAGGGGCCCACAGATACGCAGTATTTT
TRBJ2-7	TRBD1	TRBV11-2	few	CASSVLRTGAYEQYF	TGTGCCAGCAGCGTCCTGAGGACAGGCGCTTACGAGCAGTACTTC
TRBJ2-5	NA	TRBV20-1	few	CSASRLEETQYF	TGCAGTGCTAGTCGTCTAGAAGAGACCCAGTACTTC
TRBJ1-6	NA	TRBV20-1	few	CSAGTWDSPLHF	TGCAGTGCTGGGACCTGGGATTCACCCCTCCACTTT
TRBJ2-1	TRBD2	TRBV14	NA	CASSQGFSGRDYNEQFF	TGTGCCAGCAGCCAAGGTTTCAGCGGGAGAGACTACAATGAGCAGTTCTTC
TRBJ1-6	NA	TRBV11-2	NA	CASSLGAGHSPLHF	TGTGCCAGCAGCTTAGGGGCGGGACATTCACCCCTCCACTTT
TRBJ2-2	NA	TRBV20-1	NA	CSALPPSRAGGSGELFF	TGCAGTGCTCTCCCCCCTTCGCGGGCAGGAGGTAGCGGGGAGCTGTTTTTT
TRBJ2-2	TRBD1	TRBV7-9	NA	CASSYPGGRNTGELFF	TGTGCCAGCAGCTACCCAGGGGGCAGGAACACCGGGGAGCTGTTTTTT
TRBJ2-4	NA	TRBV7-6	few	CASSLDAKNIQYF	TGTGCCAGCAGCTTAGACGCCAAAAACATTCAGTACTTC
TRBJ1-4	NA	TRBV6-1	few	CASKGGVGFDEKLFF	TGTGCCAGCAAAGGGGGAGTGGGGTTCGATGAAAAACTGTTTTTT
TRBJ2-1	NA	TRBV18	NA	CASSPDHSDNEQFF	TGTGCCAGCTCACCAGACCACAGTGACAATGAGCAGTTCTTC
TRBJ2-5	NA	TRBV7-9	NA	CASTAETWAETQYF	TGTGCCAGCACGGCTGAGACCTGGGCGGAGACCCAGTACTTC
TRBJ2-1	NA	TRBV28	few	CASSGRGGNEQFF	TGTGCCAGCAGTGGCAGGGGAGGCAATGAGCAGTTCTTC
TRBJ2-3	NA	TRBV5-1	few	CASSGRGPTDRYF	TGCGCCAGCAGCGGCCGGGGACCCACGGATAGGTATTTT
TRBJ2-1	TRBD1	TRBV7-8	NA	CASRERGQGINEQFF	TGTGCCAGCAGAGAGAGGGGACAGGGGATCAATGAGCAGTTCTTC
TRBJ1-6	NA	TRBV7-9	NA	CASSSGMGRDSPLHF	TGTGCCAGCAGCTCAGGAATGGGTCGCGATTCACCCCTCCACTTT
TRBJ2-3	NA	TRBV18	few	CASSPPNLSTDTQYF	TGTGCCAGCTCACCACCCAACTTAAGCACAGATACGCAGTATTTT
TRBJ2-1	NA	TRBV11-2	NA	CASSLGRGESLF	TGTGCCAGCAGCTTAGGCAGGGGGGAGTCACTCTTC
TRBJ2-3	NA	TRBV9	NA	CASSASFADTLYF	TGTGCCAGCAGCGCGTCCTTTGCAGATACGCTGTATTTT
TRBJ2-5	TRBD2	TRBV15	NA	CATSRAVVGGSFETQYF	TGTGCCACCAGCAGAGCAGTTGTTGGCGGGAGCTTCGAGACCCAGTACTTC
TRBJ2-7	TRBD2	TRBV12-3/TRBV12-4	few	CASSPRTSDPYEQYF	TGTGCCAGCAGTCCACGGACTAGCGACCCCTACGAGCAGTACTTC
TRBJ2-1	NA	TRBV28	NA	CASSSWENNEQFF	TGTGCCAGCAGTTCCTGGGAAAACAATGAGCAGTTCTTC
TRBJ2-2	NA	TRBV7-8	few	CASSLARTDGELFF	TGTGCCAGCAGCTTAGCGCGGACGGACGGGGAGCTGTTTTTT
TRBJ1-5	TRBD1	TRBV20-1	many	CSARELTGEGQPQHF	TGCAGTGCTAGAGAACTGACAGGGGAGGGTCAGCCCCAGCATTTT
TRBJ2-5	TRBD2	TRBV7-9	few	CASSLPGLVGETQYF	TGTGCCAGCAGCCTTCCGGGACTAGTGGGGGAGACCCAGTACTTC
TRBJ2-1	TRBD1	TRBV5-6	few	CASSSGGPPAYNEQFF	TGTGCCAGCAGCTCAGGGGGACCCCCCGCCTACAATGAGCAGTTCTTC
TRBJ2-1	NA	TRBV28	few	CASSLFRAHGEQFF	TGTGCCAGCAGTTTATTCAGGGCCCACGGTGAGCAGTTCTTC
TRBJ1-1	TRBD1	TRBV12-5	NA	CASGPGQGAFTEAFF	TGTGCTAGTGGTCCCGGACAGGGGGCGTTCACTGAAGCTTTCTTT
TRBJ1-1	TRBD1	TRBV10-3	few	CAISEGTGVAEAFF	TGTGCCATCAGTGAGGGGACAGGGGTCGCTGAAGCTTTCTTT
TRBJ2-1	NA	TRBV20-1	few	CSARNPAGLEQFF	TGCAGTGCTAGGAACCCTGCGGGATTAGAGCAGTTCTTC
TRBJ1-1	NA	TRBV20-1	few	CSARDGPGTNTEAFF	TGCAGTGCTAGAGATGGCCCAGGGACAAACACTGAAGCTTTCTTT
TRBJ2-3	TRBD2	TRBV4-2	many	CASSQEGGLAGTDTQYF	TGTGCCAGCAGCCAAGAGGGAGGACTAGCGGGCACAGATACGCAGTATTTT
TRBJ2-7	NA	TRBV14	NA	CASSQVPGSSYEQYF	TGTGCCAGCAGCCAAGTACCCGGGAGTAGCTACGAGCAGTACTTC
TRBJ2-1	NA	TRBV15	NA	CATSSQGYNEQFF	TGTGCCACCAGCAGTCAAGGGTACAATGAGCAGTTCTTC
TRBJ2-1	NA	TRBV9	few	CASSARGQSSYNEQFF	TGTGCCAGCAGCGCGCGGGGGCAAAGCTCCTACAATGAGCAGTTCTTC
TRBJ2-1	TRBD2	TRBV20-1	few	CSASIAGRTGGEQFF	TGCAGTGCTAGCATAGCGGGGCGAACGGGTGGTGAGCAGTTCTTC
TRBJ2-7	NA	TRBV11-1	few	CASSFERTSYEQYF	TGTGCCAGCAGCTTTGAACGGACTTCCTACGAGCAGTACTTC
TRBJ2-5	TRBD1	TRBV12-3/TRBV12-4	NA	CASSSIVTGQGQETQYF	TGTGCCAGCAGTTCTATCGTCACCGGACAGGGGCAAGAGACCCAGTACTTC
TRBJ2-5	NA	TRBV20-1	many	CSARQGKGRETQYF	TGCAGTGCTAGACAGGGGAAGGGCAGGGAGACCCAGTACTTC
TRBJ1-1	NA	TRBV14	many	CASSPVRRTEAFF	TGTGCCAGCAGCCCTGTTCGGAGGACTGAAGCTTTCTTT
TRBJ2-2	NA	TRBV5-1	NA	CASSLISTRTSGELFF	TGCGCCAGCAGCTTGATTTCGACCAGGACTTCCGGGGAGCTGTTTTTT
TRBJ2-3	NA	TRBV3-1	few	CASSQVYASSTDTQYF	TGTGCCAGCAGCCAAGTTTACGCATCTAGCACAGATACGCAGTATTTT
TRBJ2-1	NA	TRBV5-1	many	CASGGASTSYNEQFF	TGCGCCAGCGGCGGCGCGTCTACTTCCTACAATGAGCAGTTCTTC
TRBJ2-3	TRBD1	TRBV11-2	NA	CASSTGQAGTDTQYF	TGTGCCAGCAGCACTGGACAGGCTGGCACAGATACGCAGTATTTT
TRBJ2-5	NA	TRBV9	NA	CASSVVGGVGETQYF	TGTGCCAGCAGCGTAGTTGGAGGGGTGGGGGAGACCCAGTACTTC
TRBJ2-2	NA	TRBV5-4	many	CASSLGQARTGELFF	TGTGCCAGCAGCTTGGGCCAGGCCCGGACCGGGGAGCTGTTTTTT
TRBJ2-7	NA	TRBV6-5	few	CASSTRQSEQYF	TGTGCCAGCAGTACCCGACAATCCGAGCAGTACTTC